The T cell receptor (beta chain) described here comes from a study of cytomegalovirus exposure and HLA in healthy donors. The ends were cut back, 5 bases at V and 2 bases at J, with 15 bases in the middle. This CDR3 has 14 amino acids. Germline CDR1 GTSNPN, CDR2 SVGIG (reference sequence). In the PCR, 60 Vbeta and 13 Jbeta primers were used. Some clones are missing from TCRdb's copy, which holds only in-frame ones; the method was immunoSEQ multiplex PCR. The sample has around 130,000 clones, around 85% seen once. The clonotype originates from a woman younger than 45 in good health and CMV-seropositive. The chain joins TRBV30 to TRBJ2-5, with D uncertain. Sequencing was done on a sample of PBMCs. CDR3: CAWAHIPVQETQYF. CDR3 nucleotide sequence: TGTGCCTGGGCTCACATACCCGTGCAAGAGACCCAGTACTTC.